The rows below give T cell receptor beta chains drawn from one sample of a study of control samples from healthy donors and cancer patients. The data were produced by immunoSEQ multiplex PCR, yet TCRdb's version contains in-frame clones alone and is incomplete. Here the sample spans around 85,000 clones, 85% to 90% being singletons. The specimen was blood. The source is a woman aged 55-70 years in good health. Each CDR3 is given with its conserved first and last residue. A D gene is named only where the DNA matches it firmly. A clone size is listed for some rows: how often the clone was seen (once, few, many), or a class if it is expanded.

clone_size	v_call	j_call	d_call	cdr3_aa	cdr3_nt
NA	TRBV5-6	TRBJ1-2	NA	CASSLDGNYGYTF	TGTGCCAGCAGCTTGGACGGAAACTATGGCTACACCTTC
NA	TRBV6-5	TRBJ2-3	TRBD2	CATLLAVSTDTQYF	TGTGCCACCCTACTAGCGGTTAGCACAGATACGCAGTATTTT
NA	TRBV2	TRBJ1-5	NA	CASSDRGSQHF	TGTGCCAGCAGTGACAGGGGATCCCAGCATTTT
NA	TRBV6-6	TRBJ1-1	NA	CASSYGGGGTEAFF	TGTGCCAGCAGTTACGGGGGTGGGGGAACTGAAGCTTTCTTT
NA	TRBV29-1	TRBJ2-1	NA	CSVEGRARHYNEQFF	TGCAGCGTTGAAGGCAGGGCCCGGCACTACAATGAGCAGTTCTTC
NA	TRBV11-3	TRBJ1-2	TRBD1	CASSLGQASVDYGYTF	TGTGCCAGCAGCTTGGGACAGGCTTCGGTAGACTATGGCTACACCTTC
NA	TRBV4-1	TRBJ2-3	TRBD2	CASSPRGSGIGKVTQYF	TGCGCCAGCAGCCCACGGGGTAGCGGGATAGGTAAGGTTACGCAGTATTTT
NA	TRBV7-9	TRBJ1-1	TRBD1	CASSSGQRNTEAFF	TGTGCCAGCAGCTCGGGACAGAGGAACACTGAAGCTTTCTTT
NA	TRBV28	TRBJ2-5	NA	CASSNLETQYF	TGTGCCAGCAGTAACCTAGAGACCCAGTACTTC
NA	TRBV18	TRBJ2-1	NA	CASSPDNNNEQFF	TGTGCCAGCTCACCGGACAATAACAATGAGCAGTTCTTC
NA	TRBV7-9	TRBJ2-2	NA	CASSPGTLNTGELFF	TGTGCCAGCAGCCCCGGAACGCTAAACACCGGGGAGCTGTTTTTT
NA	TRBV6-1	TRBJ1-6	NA	CASSEVGRATRYLNSPLHF	TGTGCCAGCAGTGAAGTCGGCAGGGCGACGCGATATTTAAATTCACCCCTCCACTTT
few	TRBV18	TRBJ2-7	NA	CASSPAAGGEQYF	TGTGCCAGCTCACCAGCCGCGGGTGGTGAGCAGTACTTC
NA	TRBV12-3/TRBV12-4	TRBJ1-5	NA	CASSLRENQPQHF	TGTGCCAGCAGTTTGCGGGAAAATCAGCCCCAGCATTTT
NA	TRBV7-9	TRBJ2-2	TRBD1	CASSLVLGGYTGELFF	TGTGCCAGCAGCTTAGTCTTAGGGGGCTACACCGGGGAGCTGTTTTTT
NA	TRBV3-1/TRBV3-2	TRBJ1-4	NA	CASSSAPNEKLFF	TGTGCCAGCAGTTCAGCTCCTAATGAAAAACTGTTTTTT
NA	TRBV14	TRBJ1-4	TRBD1	CASSQWRDSNEKLFF	TGTGCCAGCAGCCAATGGCGGGACAGTAATGAAAAACTGTTTTTT
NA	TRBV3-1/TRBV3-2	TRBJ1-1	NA	CASSQDHTGSEAFF	TGTGCCAGCAGCCAAGATCATACCGGTTCTGAAGCTTTCTTT
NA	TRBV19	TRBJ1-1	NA	CASKYRYTEAFF	TGTGCCAGTAAGTACAGATACACTGAAGCTTTCTTT
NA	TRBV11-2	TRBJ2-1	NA	CASSAPSPVQFF	TGTGCCAGCAGCGCCCCAAGCCCCGTGCAGTTCTTC
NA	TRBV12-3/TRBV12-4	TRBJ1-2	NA	CASSLAGYGYTF	TGTGCCAGCAGTTTAGCGGGCTATGGCTACACCTTC
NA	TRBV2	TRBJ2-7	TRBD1	CASRPGTENYEQYF	TGTGCCAGCAGGCCCGGGACAGAAAATTACGAGCAGTACTTC
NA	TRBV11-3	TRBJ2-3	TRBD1	CASSYPIAGQGSTDTQYF	TGTGCCAGCAGCTACCCAATCGCGGGACAGGGAAGCACAGATACGCAGTATTTT
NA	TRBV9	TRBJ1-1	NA	CASSAGATNTEAFF	TGTGCCAGCAGCGCCGGGGCCACGAACACTGAAGCTTTCTTT
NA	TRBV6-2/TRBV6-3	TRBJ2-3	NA	CASSPHQGTDTQYF	TGTGCCAGCAGCCCCCATCAGGGAACAGATACGCAGTATTTT
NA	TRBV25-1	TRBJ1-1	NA	CASSPHSNTEAFF	TGTGCCAGCAGTCCTCACTCGAACACTGAAGCTTTCTTT